A single sample is the source of the 22 T cell receptor beta chains below, sequenced in a study of control samples from healthy donors and cancer patients. Generated by immunoSEQ multiplex PCR, the TCRdb table keeps only in-frame clones and is missing some. The sample records fewer than 300,000 clones, roughly 82% being singletons. Sequenced: PBMCs. These receptors came from a woman aged 55-70 years with lung cancer.

The rearrangement joins TRBV11-3 to TRBJ2-2, with D uncertain. The CDR3 totals 12 residues. CDR1 and CDR2 (germline): SGHNT, YENEEA. The V end lost 3 bases, the J end lost 5 bases, and 4 bases lay between the germline ends. The CDR3 reads CASSLGTGELFF. The DNA of the CDR3 is TGTGCCAGCAGCTTGGGAACCGGGGAGCTGTTTTTT.

The V gene is TRBV27, the J gene TRBJ2-3; the D gene is possibly TRBD2 (6 bases). Looked up from germline, CDR1 is MNHEY and CDR2 is SMNVEV (reference sequence). This CDR3 region has 15 residues. V lost 3 bases and J lost 8, with 18 bases in between. The CDR3 DNA follows: TGTGCCAGCAGTTTGGAGGGCGAGGGCCGGGCTACGCAGTATTTT. It yields the protein CASSLEGEGRATQYF.

A word on this clone: Other DNA variants within this sample encode the same CDR3. The J gene is TRBJ1-5, the V gene TRBV18; no reliable D call. The CDR3 length is 15 residues. V dropped 1 base and J dropped 1 base, with 8 bases sitting between them. Germline lookup yields CDR1 KGHSH and CDR2 LQKENI. The CDR3 spells CASSPRSGSNQPQHF. The CDR3 DNA reads as TGTGCCAGCTCACCACGATCCGGGAGCAATCAGCCCCAGCATTTT.

The chain uses TRBV5-1 and TRBJ2-3; 11 nucleotides line up with TRBD2. This CDR3 contains 16 residues. Germline V gene data show CDR1 as SGHRS and CDR2 as YFSETQ. The V segment lost 0 bases and the J segment 3 bases; nucleotides outside the gene matches: 3. The DNA for the CDR3 is TGCGCCAGCAGCTTGGATCTAGCGGGAGGAACAGATACGCAGTATTTT. Protein sequence: CASSLDLAGGTDTQYF.

The chain employs TRBV10-2 and TRBJ2-1, with a possible D match to TRBD2 (6 bases). Germline values: CDR1 WSHSY, CDR2 SAAADI. CDR3 length equals 15 residues. Trimming stripped 2 bases from V and 8 bases from J, with 16 bases between. This CDR3 reads CASSEPGTLGHEQFF. CDR3 nucleotide sequence: TGCGCCAGCAGTGAGCCGGGGACTCTCGGTCATGAGCAGTTCTTC.

The CDR3 coding sequence is TGTGCCAGCAGCTTGGGCAGGGGGGGCACCGGGGAGCTGTTTTTT. Its translation: CASSLGRGGTGELFF. The chain uses TRBV5-4 and TRBJ2-2, with D possibly being TRBD1 or TRBD2 (7 bases each). The CDR3 loop spans 15 amino acids. Trimming took off 0 bases at V and 4 bases at J, with 10 bases between the two ends. Germline CDR1 reads SGHNT; CDR2 reads YYREEE (reference sequence).

This rearrangement joins TRBV7-9 to TRBJ2-7, with 12 bases lining up with TRBD2. The V and J ends lost 5 bases and 4 bases, in that order; junction bases with no gene match: 6. The CDR3 consists of 15 residues. Germline CDR1 SEHNR, CDR2 FQNEAQ (reference sequence). CDR3 DNA sequence: TGTGCCAGCAGCGGCCGGACTAGCGGGGAGTACGAGCAGTACTTC. Its translation: CASSGRTSGEYEQYF.

This chain joins TRBV30 and TRBJ2-1, with 12 positions matching TRBD2. The CDR3 has 13 residues. V was pared by 8 bases and J by 10 bases, with 9 bases of the junction left unmatched. Looked up from germline, CDR1 is GTSNPN and CDR2 is SVGIG (reference sequence). In DNA, the CDR3 is TGTGCCCGAGGACTAGCGGGAAACGAAGAGCAGTTCTTC. Its protein is CARGLAGNEEQFF.

V is TRBV20-1 and J is TRBJ2-7; tentatively, D is TRBD1 or TRBD2 (7 bases each). The germline V gene encodes CDR1 DFQATT and CDR2 SNEGSKA (reference sequence). The V end was cut by 3 bases, the J end by 7 bases, with 13 bases between. The CDR3 is 12 amino acids. CDR3 in DNA: TGCAGTGCTAGTGCCAGGGGGGGAGAGCAGTACTTC. This sequence encodes CSASARGGEQYF.

V and J are TRBV5-4 and TRBJ1-1; 9 nucleotides align to TRBD1. Losses at the gene ends were 3 bases for V and 5 bases for J; bases not matched to a gene: 8. The CDR3 has 15 residues. Looked up from germline, CDR1 is SGHNT and CDR2 is YYREEE (reference sequence). The CDR3 reads CASSSPTGGRTEAFF. The CDR3, as DNA: TGTGCCAGCAGCTCGCCGACAGGGGGACGGACTGAAGCTTTCTTT.

The chain carries TRBV29-1 and TRBJ2-7; 9 nucleotides match TRBD2. The length of the CDR3 is 12 residues. V lost 5 bases, J lost 6 bases, and 5 bases stayed unmatched. CDR1 and CDR2 from the germline V gene are SQVTM and ANQGSEA. CDR3 region: CSVRRGGSEQYF. The CDR3 nucleotides read TGCAGCGTTCGGCGGGGGGGTTCCGAGCAGTACTTC.

The chain has TRBV27 and TRBJ2-1; D gene uncertain. V lost 2 bases and J 0 bases, leaving 5 bases between the germline ends. The germline CDR1 and CDR2 sequences are MNHEY and SMNVEV (reference sequence). This CDR3 is 14 amino acids long. The CDR3 region has the DNA TGTGCCAGCAGTTTAGGCGTCTCCTACAATGAGCAGTTCTTC. It is translated as CASSLGVSYNEQFF.

The chain combines TRBV24-1 with TRBJ2-5; D gene uncertain. Germline V gene lookup returns CDR1 KGHDR and CDR2 SFDVKD. CDR3 length: 13 amino acids. With 3 bases removed from V and 5 bases from J, the gap between germline ends came to 9 bases. The CDR3 reads CATSDPVDETQYF. As DNA, the CDR3 is TGTGCCACCAGTGATCCCGTTGACGAGACCCAGTACTTC.

The rearrangement joins TRBV3-1 (or the pseudogene TRBV3-2) to TRBJ1-4, with 9 bases that match TRBD1. This CDR3 has 16 amino acids. The junction had 12 bases not matched to a gene; V was cut back by 4 bases and J by 9 bases. Germline V lookup: CDR1 LGHDT, CDR2 YNNKEL (reference sequence). The CDR3 spells CASSPVSGTGLKKLFF. The CDR3 DNA reads TGTGCCAGCAGCCCCGTGAGTGGGACAGGGTTGAAAAAACTGTTTTTT.

This sequence joins TRBV3-1 (or the pseudogene TRBV3-2) and TRBJ1-2, with 10 bases matching TRBD1. Trimming removed 4 bases from V and 7 bases from J; junction bases left unmatched: 3. This CDR3 has 13 amino acids. The germline V gene encodes CDR1 LGHDT and CDR2 YNNKEL (reference sequence). The CDR3: CASSPGQGFGYTF. The DNA for the CDR3 is TGTGCCAGCAGCCCGGGACAGGGGTTTGGCTACACCTTC.

The chain's CDR3 is CASSFRESTDTQYF. CDR3 sequence (DNA): TGCGCCAGCAGCTTTCGGGAAAGCACAGATACGCAGTATTTT. This chain joins TRBV5-1 and TRBJ2-3, with D possibly being TRBD2 (5 bases). Germline V gives CDR1 SGHRS, CDR2 YFSETQ. V shed 2 bases and J shed 0 bases, with 7 bases lying between them. CDR3 length: 14 residues.

The chain carries TRBV5-1 and TRBJ2-5; no clear D. The CDR3 runs 15 residues. Germline CDR1 and CDR2: SGHRS and YFSETQ. With 4 bases removed from V and 1 base from J, the gap between germline ends came to 14 bases. The CDR3 nucleotides are TGCGCCAGCAGCGGGATCCCGACGGTCCAAGAGACCCAGTACTTC. Translated, it gives CASSGIPTVQETQYF.

This clone has a single count. The chain couples TRBV18 to TRBJ2-5; weak D call: TRBD1 (6 bases). Germline V gene lookup returns CDR1 KGHSH and CDR2 LQKENI. V was shortened by 2 bases and J by 2 bases, with 18 bases between the two germline ends. The CDR3 spans 17 residues. In DNA, the CDR3 is TGTGCCAGCTCACCATTTGGGGGCAGGCGTGTTCAAGAGACCCAGTACTTC. It yields the protein CASSPFGGRRVQETQYF. Looking up the rest from reference TRBV18 and TRBJ2-5 gives the full variable domain: NAGVMQNPRHLVRRRGQEARLRCSPMKGHSHVYWYRQLPEEGLKFMVYLQKENIIDESGMPKERFSAEFPKEGPSILRIQQVVRGDSAAYFCASSPFGGRRVQETQYFGPGTRLLVL.

The chain recombines TRBV5-3 with TRBJ2-7; a weak D match, TRBD2 (6 bases). TRBV5-3 belongs to the ORF category, with a function that is uncertain. The CDR3 spans 16 residues. The V end lost 3 bases, the J end lost 0 bases, and 16 bases lay between the germline ends. CDR3 DNA sequence: TGTGCCAGAAGCTGCGGGGTTAAGCGAAGCTCCTACGAGCAGTACTTC. This gives the protein CARSCGVKRSSYEQYF.

The gene calls are TRBV2 and TRBJ1-5; D is uncertain. Trimming took off 7 bases at V and 0 bases at J, with 16 bases between the two ends. The germline V gene has CDR1 SNHLY and CDR2 FYNNEI. CDR3 length: 16 residues. The CDR3 is CASTKGVRSSNQPQHF. For the CDR3, the DNA is TGTGCCAGCACTAAAGGCGTCAGAAGTAGCAATCAGCCCCAGCATTTT.

The count of this clone is one. The gene calls are TRBV3-1 (or the pseudogene TRBV3-2) and TRBJ1-5; 11 nucleotides match TRBD1. Germline loops: CDR1 LGHDT, CDR2 YNNKEL (reference sequence). Trimming removed 3 bases from V and 6 bases from J; junction bases left unmatched: 7. The CDR3 runs 16 residues. The CDR3 loop reads CASSQSDRGQGQPQHF. Written as DNA, the CDR3 is TGTGCCAGCAGCCAGTCGGACAGGGGGCAAGGTCAGCCCCAGCATTTT.

The V and J genes are TRBV7-9 and TRBJ2-5, with 7 bases aligning to TRBD2. Losses at the gene ends were 1 base for V and 1 base for J; bases not matched to a gene: 12. This CDR3 is built from 18 residues. Germline CDR1 reads SEHNR; CDR2 reads FQNEAQ (reference sequence). The CDR3 sequence: CASSLGGGAGRIQETQYF. As DNA, the CDR3 is TGTGCCAGCAGCTTAGGGGGAGGGGCAGGGCGAATCCAAGAGACCCAGTACTTC.